Here is one T cell receptor (beta chain) with its context. This clonotype turned up a few times. Its recognized antigen is unknown. Nothing much larger sits one base from this clone, and base qualities are not available. The sample belongs to a study of molecular identifiers for immune sequencing clone quantification (dated by TCRdb to about 2018). With respect to the entire study: For a replicate experiment, RNA from approximately 20,000 or 100,000 naive CD8 T cells was divided into five aliquots, and four of the five aliquots were sequenced. This methods study used CD8 T cells to benchmark TCR RNA copy counting and molecular-identifier clustering-based TCR repertoire sequencing (MIDCIRS).

On a BD FACSAria II, naive CD8 T cells were FACS-sorted as CD8+CD4-CCR7+CD45RA+ and collected into RLT Plus buffer. To compare sensitivity, a portion of the naive CD8 T cell RNA was divided evenly between MIDCIRS and a Smart-seq2-style 5'RACE protocol. CD8 T cells were enriched using RosetteSep CD8+ T Cell Enrichment Cocktail and Ficoll-Paque, and the enriched cells then underwent ACK red cell lysis. V is pared back by 6 bases and J by 6 bases, with 7 bases lying between the germline termini. From the germline V gene, CDR1 is SQVTM and CDR2 is ANQGSEA. The CDR3 sequence holds 10 residues, the cysteine and phenylalanine included. Solely the CDR3 DNA is kept, with 30 bases framed from the first base. Library preparation was by PCR. TCRdb records Illumina MiSeq as the sequencer. Total RNA was purified with the Qiagen AllPrep DNA/RNA kit. Reads from multiple sequencing runs of the same library were pooled before analysis. Processing in the source paper ran as follows. Reads were retained only if the reads had an exact TCR constant sequence, and the retained reads were trimmed to 150 nt and grouped according to their 12-nt molecular barcodes. Within each barcode group, reads were sub-clustered at a 15% Levenshtein threshold, and quality-weighted consensus sequences were built per RNA molecule. Non-functional sequences were discarded, and so were lower-count sequences lying one edit away from another sequence. Based on fitting two negative binomial distributions, any barcode sub-cluster with under 20% of the maximum read count was discarded. Starting from the raw public reads, TCRdb applied fastp trimming at Q25, assembled clones with MiXCR and retained in-frame beta chains. Rows are combined by CDR3 protein, so each entry shows the most common genes and DNA. TCRdb assigned the V and J calls; the authors' analysis was not used. The sample table contains about 36,000 distinct CDR3 sequences; only one count was recorded for 18% of them. The ten largest account for 5.5% to 7.5% of the sample.

Broad study findings and their caveats: Even against a background of approximately 1 million naive CD8 T cells, spiked-in Jurkat TCR RNA amounting to a single cell's worth was reported to be detectable. In CMV-specific effector cells, over 99% of molecules were held by clones above 20 RNA copies, whereas under 1% of molecules were held by such clones in naive cells. Highly expanded clone sizes could be underestimated if identical TCR molecules share a barcode. When barcode sub-clustering was not used, chimeric consensus sequences inflated TCR diversity, with chimeras reaching as high as 47%. Modeling estimated 3 to 3.5 recovered TCR RNA copies per cell, compared with about 10 by digital PCR, which implies about 30% capture efficiency.

This TCR derives from a human donor in good health. Some libraries in this study had Jurkat cell RNA spiked in. This chain joins TRBV29-1 to TRBJ2-3, with no reliable assignment of the D segment. Source material: naive CD8+ T cells from blood, with Jurkat cell RNA spiked in. The intended sense of this specimen's cell subset or site label: FACS-sorted CD8+CD4-CCR7+CD45RA+ naive T cells. The CDR3 in this case is CSVHYDTQYF. The DNA reads TGCAGCGTCCACTATGATACGCAGTATTTT.